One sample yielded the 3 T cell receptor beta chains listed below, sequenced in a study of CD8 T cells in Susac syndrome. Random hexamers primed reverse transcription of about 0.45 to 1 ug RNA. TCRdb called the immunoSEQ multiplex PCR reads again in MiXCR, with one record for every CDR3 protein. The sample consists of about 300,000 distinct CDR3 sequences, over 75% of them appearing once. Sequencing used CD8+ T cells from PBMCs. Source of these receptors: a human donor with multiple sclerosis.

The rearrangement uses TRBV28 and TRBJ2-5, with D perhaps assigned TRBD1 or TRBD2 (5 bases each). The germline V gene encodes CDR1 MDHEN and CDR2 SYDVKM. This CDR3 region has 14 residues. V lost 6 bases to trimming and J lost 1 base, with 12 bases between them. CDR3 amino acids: CASSGLGTQETQYF. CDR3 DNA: TGTGCCAGCAGCGGTCTGGGGACCCAAGAGACCCAGTACTTC.

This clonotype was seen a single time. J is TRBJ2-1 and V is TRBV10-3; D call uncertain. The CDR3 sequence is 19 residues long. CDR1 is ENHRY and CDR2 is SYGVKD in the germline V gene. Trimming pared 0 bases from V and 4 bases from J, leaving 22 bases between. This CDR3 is CAISESKVGHSEVYNEQFF. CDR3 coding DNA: TGTGCCATCAGTGAGTCGAAGGTGGGCCACAGCGAGGTATACAATGAGCAGTTCTTC.

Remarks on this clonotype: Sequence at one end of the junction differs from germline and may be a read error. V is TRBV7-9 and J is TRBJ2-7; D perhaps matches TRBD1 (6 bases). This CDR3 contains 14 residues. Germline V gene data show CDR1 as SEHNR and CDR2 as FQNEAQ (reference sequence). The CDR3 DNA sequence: TGTGCCAGCAGCTCCTCAGGGGCCTCCGACGAGCAGTACTTC. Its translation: CASSSSGASDEQYF.